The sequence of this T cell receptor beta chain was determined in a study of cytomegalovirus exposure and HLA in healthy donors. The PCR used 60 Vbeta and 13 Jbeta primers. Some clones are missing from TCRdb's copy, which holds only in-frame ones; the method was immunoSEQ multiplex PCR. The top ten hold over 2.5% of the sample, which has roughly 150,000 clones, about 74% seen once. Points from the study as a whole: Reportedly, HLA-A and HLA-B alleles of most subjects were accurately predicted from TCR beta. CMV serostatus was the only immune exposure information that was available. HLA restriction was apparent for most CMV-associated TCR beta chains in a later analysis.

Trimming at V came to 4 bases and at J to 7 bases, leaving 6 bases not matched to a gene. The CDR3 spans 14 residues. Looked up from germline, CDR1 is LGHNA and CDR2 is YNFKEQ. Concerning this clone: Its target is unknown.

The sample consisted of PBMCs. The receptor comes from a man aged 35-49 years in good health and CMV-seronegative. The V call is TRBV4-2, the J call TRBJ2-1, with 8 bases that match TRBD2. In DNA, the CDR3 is TGTGCCAGCAGCCGGCGGGAGGCGCTAAATGAGCAGTTCTTC. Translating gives CASSRREALNEQFF.